The sequence of this T cell receptor (beta chain) was determined in a study of cytomegalovirus exposure and HLA in healthy donors. Across the study: In a previous analysis, approximately 110 million unique TCR beta sequences were found from roughly 180 million T cells. Among the 398 donors who were genotyped, around 77% fell in the genetic ancestry cluster that is associated with self-reported Caucasian donors. Broader study findings: Fewer N-insertions than the approximately 700-donor mean were reportedly shown by an Asian-associated ancestry cluster in a later analysis. For most TCR sequences rarity was the rule, although some public TCRs occurred in many donors.

CDR1 and CDR2 from the germline V gene are GTSNPN and SVGIG (reference sequence). The CDR3 is 12 residues long. The PCR was carried out with 60 Vbeta primers and 13 Jbeta primers. Data came from immunoSEQ multiplex PCR; TCRdb stores just in-frame clones and leaves some out. The sample has about 150,000 clones, more than 8% seen once. This clone showed up just a few times. Its antigen is unidentified. This sequence joins TRBV30 and TRBJ2-7, with TRBD2 identical over 7 bases. Sequencing input: PBMCs. This TCR was recovered from a man in his forties or fifties in good health and CMV-seronegative. The CDR3 DNA sequence: TGTGCGCTGGGGAGGGTCTCCTACGAGCAGTACTTC. Translating it yields CALGRVSYEQYF.